This entry lists 2 T cell receptor beta chains sequenced from one sample in a study of T-cell reconstitution after alpha-beta-depleted transplantation in children. Construction of the TCRbeta library involved unique molecular identifiers. TCRdb reprocessed the PCR reads with MiXCR, giving one entry per CDR3 protein. The repertoire has 900,000 or so distinct CDR3 sequences, around 15% of them found once; the top ten carry roughly 4.8%. This specimen consisted of PBMCs, mostly from graft donor cells, obtained 360 days after TCRalphabeta/CD19-depleted stem cell transplant. These TCRs come from a male patient younger than 18 who had a stem cell transplant for acute lymphoblastic leukemia, so the T cells may come from the graft donor.

There are a few counts of this clonotype. The chain employs TRBV6-5 and TRBJ2-6; 7 positions agree with TRBD2. Germline CDR1 MNHEY, CDR2 SVGAGI. V lost 4 bases to trimming and J lost 2 bases; unmatched junction nucleotides: 5. The CDR3 is made up of 16 amino acids. Here the CDR3 reads CASSFSGTTGANVLTF. For the CDR3, the DNA is TGTGCCAGCAGTTTTTCCGGGACTACTGGGGCCAACGTCCTGACTTTC.

The gene calls are TRBV7-3 and TRBJ2-3, with 8 positions matching TRBD2. The CDR3 length is 15 residues. Germline CDR1 reads SGHTA; CDR2 reads FQGTGA. Trimming removed 5 bases from V and 4 bases from J; junction bases left unmatched: 8. CDR3 region: CASSPTSAFPDTQYF. The CDR3 region has the DNA TGTGCCAGCAGCCCGACTAGCGCTTTTCCAGATACGCAGTATTTT.